The rows below give T cell receptor beta chains drawn from one sample of a study of shared clonotypes between healthy human individuals. Measured with immunoSEQ multiplex PCR; TCRdb has only the in-frame clones, and not every one. The sample contains more than 550,000 clones, about 90% of which appear only once. Input material: naive CD8+ T cells sorted from blood. These receptors came from a man aged 30-40 years in good health. Each CDR3 is given with its conserved first and last residue. The D gene is left open where the match is weak. Clone size is given for some rows only: seen once, a few or many times, or a class if the clone is expanded.

d_call	v_call	j_call	clone_size	cdr3_nt	cdr3_aa
TRBD1	TRBV6-1	TRBJ2-1	many	TGTGCCAGCAGTCCCCAGACAGGGGGCTACAATGAGCAGTTCTTC	CASSPQTGGYNEQFF
NA	TRBV7-3	TRBJ1-2	NA	TGTGCCAGCAGCTTAAACCCAGGGGCGAATGGCTACACCTTC	CASSLNPGANGYTF
TRBD2	TRBV19	TRBJ2-7	NA	TGTGCCAGTAGCCAAACTGGGGGACTAGCACGCGAGCAGTACTTC	CASSQTGGLAREQYF
NA	TRBV27	TRBJ2-3	NA	TGTGCCAGCAGTTTAGGGGGGCGCCTTACAGATACGCAGTATTTT	CASSLGGRLTDTQYF
NA	TRBV9	TRBJ1-2	NA	TGTGCCAGCAGCGTAGGTTCCTATGGCTACACCTTC	CASSVGSYGYTF
NA	TRBV25-1	TRBJ1-1	NA	TGTGCCAGCAGTGAATCGGGGAACACTGAAGCTTTCTTT	CASSESGNTEAFF
NA	TRBV29-1	TRBJ1-3	NA	TGCAGCGTTGAATATCTGGGAGGGGCTGGAAACACCATATATTTT	CSVEYLGGAGNTIYF
TRBD1	TRBV14	TRBJ1-2	NA	TGTGCCAGCAGCCAGGGACAGGGCCCTAACTATGGCTACACCTTC	CASSQGQGPNYGYTF
NA	TRBV6-5	TRBJ2-2	few	TGTGCCAGCAGTTACTCGACGCCCGGGGAGCTGTTTTTT	CASSYSTPGELFF
NA	TRBV6-1	TRBJ2-7	once	TGTGCCAGCACTGAAAGTGGACTGAGTTACGAGCAGTACTTC	CASTESGLSYEQYF
TRBD1	TRBV4-1	TRBJ2-7	NA	TGCGCCAGCAGCCGCCTGGGACAGGGCGCCTACGAGCAGTACTTC	CASSRLGQGAYEQYF
TRBD2	TRBV28	TRBJ2-7	NA	TGTGCCAGCAGTTCTAGCGGGTTGTTTTACGAGCAGTACTTC	CASSSSGLFYEQYF
NA	TRBV4-1	TRBJ1-2	NA	TGCGCCAGCAGCCCCACACAGGGCCAGGATTTCGGCTACACCTTC	CASSPTQGQDFGYTF
NA	TRBV6-5	TRBJ2-1	NA	TGTGCCAGCAGTCCATTCGAAGCTATCAATGAGCAGTTCTTC	CASSPFEAINEQFF
TRBD2	TRBV7-6	TRBJ2-3	once	TGTGCCAGCAGCCCAGAAGCGGGATACTCAGATACGCAGTATTTT	CASSPEAGYSDTQYF
TRBD1	TRBV4-2	TRBJ1-1	NA	TGTGCCAGCAGCTTCCGGGACAGTAACACTGAAGCTTTCTTT	CASSFRDSNTEAFF
TRBD2	TRBV5-4	TRBJ2-3	NA	TGTGCCAGGGGTGCCGGGACTAGCGGGAGGGGCTTCACAGATACGCAGTATTTT	CARGAGTSGRGFTDTQYF
TRBD2	TRBV7-9	TRBJ2-5	NA	TGTGCCAGCAGCTTTGGCTGGCGGGAGGGCCGAGGGGAGACCCAGTACTTC	CASSFGWREGRGETQYF
NA	TRBV7-9	TRBJ2-2	NA	TGTGCCAGCAGCTTAGTCGAGCCGGATACCGGGGAGCTGTTTTTT	CASSLVEPDTGELFF
TRBD1	TRBV14	TRBJ2-7	NA	TGTGCCAGCAGCCACGGACAGGGTAACCCCTACGAGCAGTACTTC	CASSHGQGNPYEQYF
TRBD1	TRBV13	TRBJ1-2	NA	TGTGCCAGCAGCTTAACACGATTGGGACAGACAAACTATGGCTACACCTTC	CASSLTRLGQTNYGYTF
NA	TRBV13	TRBJ2-3	NA	TGTGCCAGCAGCCCCGTCGGCCCAGATACGCAGTATTTT	CASSPVGPDTQYF